One T cell receptor beta chain is described in this entry. The target of this receptor is not known. Per-nucleotide qualities are absent, and no much larger clonotype sits a single base away. At the junction V is shortened by 7 bases and J by 4 bases; bases outside the gene matches: 7. The germline V gene encodes CDR1 MNHEY and CDR2 SMNVEV (reference sequence). Taken from cysteine to phenylalanine, the CDR3 has 15 residues. Kept here is only the CDR3 DNA, which spans 45 bases and is read in frame from base 1. This sample was included in a study of blood T cell repertoires in COVID-19 (dated by TCRdb to about 2020). As for the study more broadly: Samples covering the acute and convalescent phases of COVID-19 were provided by collaborators in the United States, Italy and Spain. The prospective study material was composed of cDNA or gDNA derived from T cells, B-cell-depleted T cells, or PBMCs. Deeply sampled blood TCRbeta repertoires from subjects exposed to, actively infected with, or recovered from COVID-19 were included in the dataset. The repertoires were released in a freely available public database intended as a resource for research on the immune response to SARS-CoV-2. Samples came from the ongoing ImmuneRACE study (first 160 participants) plus 1,254 subjects from 6 global collaborators. The sample metadata nearly always contained a de-identified subject ID, COVID-19 status, age in years and sex. Where available, HLA class I and class II types were taken from metadata supplied by the sample provider and were not determined by assay-based typing. General study outcomes and caveats: Clinical and demographic metadata were provided uncurated, with the amount varying by source and participant.

The immunoSEQ Assay, a bias-controlled multiplex PCR, was used to amplify TCRbeta CDR3 regions from genomic DNA. Under the source paper's analysis protocol: Within the assay, amplification of reference gene primers was used to estimate how many nucleated cells each sample contained. Sequence reads were collapsed and filtered to measure the absolute abundance of every unique TCRbeta CDR3 rearrangement. For each sample, productive Simpson clonality was calculated as the square root of Simpson's diversity index over productive rearrangements. This immuneACCESS table, as held by TCRdb, lists in-frame sequences with V and J called but not all clones. Of the missing ones, under half trace to an unresolved V gene in checked studies; the others have no known cause. V, J and clone size reflect that table, while D and trimming were determined from the DNA. The sample contains a few hundred thousand clones, 86% of them found a single time. Together, the top ten hold around 6.5% of the sample.

Collaborating institutions collected whole blood in K2EDTA tubes following their own protocols. Collaborator samples were shipped for TCRbeta analysis as frozen whole blood, isolated PBMCs, or DNA extracted from either sample type. The material sequenced was peripheral blood. The receptor comes from a man between 60 and 75 years old with acute or convalescent COVID-19. This sequence uses TRBV27 and TRBJ2-2, with 9 junctional bases fitting TRBD2. The CDR3 reads as follows: CASTKREVVTGELFF. At the DNA level, the sequence is TGTGCCAGCACCAAGCGGGAGGTGGTCACCGGGGAGCTGTTTTTT.